Below, 5 T cell receptor beta chains from the same sample are listed, as sequenced in a study of blood T cell repertoires in COVID-19. TCRdb's table, derived via immunoSEQ multiplex PCR, lists solely in-frame clones and lacks some. Seen here are almost 200,000 clones, 80% to 90% observed once, and the top ten hold 0.75% to 0.9%. Source material: peripheral blood. The receptors come from a woman in her 70s with acute or convalescent COVID-19.

The V and J genes are TRBV28 and TRBJ2-7; possibly TRBD1 for D (6 bases). Germline values: CDR1 MDHEN, CDR2 SYDVKM. Deletions cut 6 bases from V and 4 bases from J, with 16 bases between. The CDR3 is 14 residues long. CDR3 protein: CASSRDRRGYEQYF. The CDR3 nucleotides are TGTGCCAGCAGCCGAGACAGAAGGGGGTACGAGCAGTACTTC.

The chain has TRBV7-8 and TRBJ1-2, with a weak D call TRBD1 (5 bases). Germline assignment: CDR1 SGHVS and CDR2 FQNEAQ. The ends were cut back, 5 bases at V and 3 bases at J, with 16 bases in the middle. The CDR3 has 15 amino acids. The DNA for the CDR3 is TGTGCCAGCAGCCCGCGCACACAGGCGCACTATGGCTACACCTTC. It codes for CASSPRTQAHYGYTF.

This clone was counted only a few times. The chain joins TRBV27 to TRBJ1-4; possibly TRBD1 for D (6 bases). Germline loops: CDR1 MNHEY, CDR2 SMNVEV (reference sequence). The CDR3 is 15 amino acids. V was trimmed by 2 bases and J by 5 bases, leaving 12 bases between them. The CDR3 DNA is TGTGCCAGCAGTTTAGCGGGGGGCGAGAATGAAAAACTGTTTTTT. Amino acids: CASSLAGGENEKLFF.

The chain joins TRBV6-2 or TRBV6-3 to TRBJ1-1; D possibly corresponds to TRBD1 (5 bases). V was clipped by 4 bases and J by 2 bases, with 14 bases between them. Germline CDR1 MNHEY, CDR2 SVGEGT. The CDR3 runs to 15 residues. CDR3 region: CASSFTGHSNTEAFF. The CDR3 nucleotides are TGTGCCAGCAGTTTTACAGGACATTCTAACACTGAAGCTTTCTTT.

The J gene is TRBJ2-5, the V gene TRBV6-5; D unresolved. The CDR3 runs 11 residues. The germline gives CDR1 MNHEY, CDR2 SVGAGI. With 2 bases removed from V and 7 bases from J, the gap between germline ends came to 5 bases. CDR3: CASSYGPTQYF. The CDR3 region has the DNA TGTGCCAGCAGTTACGGCCCGACCCAGTACTTC.